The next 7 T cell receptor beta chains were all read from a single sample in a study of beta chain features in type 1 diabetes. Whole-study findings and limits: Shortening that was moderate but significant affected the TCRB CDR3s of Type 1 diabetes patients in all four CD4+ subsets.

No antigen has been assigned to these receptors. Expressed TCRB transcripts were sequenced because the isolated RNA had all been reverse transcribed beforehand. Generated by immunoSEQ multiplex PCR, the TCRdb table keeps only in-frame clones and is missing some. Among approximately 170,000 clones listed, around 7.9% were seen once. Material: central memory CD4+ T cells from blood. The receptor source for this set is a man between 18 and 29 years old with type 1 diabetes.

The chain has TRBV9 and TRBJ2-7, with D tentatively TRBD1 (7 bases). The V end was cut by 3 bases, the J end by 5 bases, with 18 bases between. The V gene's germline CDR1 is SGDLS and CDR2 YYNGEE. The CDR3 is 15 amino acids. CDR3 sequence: CASSERQGGFDEQYF. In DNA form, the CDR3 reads TGTGCCAGCAGCGAGCGACAGGGAGGATTCGACGAGCAGTACTTC. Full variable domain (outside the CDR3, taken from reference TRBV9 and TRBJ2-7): DSGVTQTPKHLITATGQRVTLRCSPRSGDLSVYWYQQSLDQGLQFLIQYYNGEERAKGNILERFSAQQFPDLHSELNLSSLELGDSALYFCASSERQGGFDEQYFGPGTRLTVT.

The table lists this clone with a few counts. In nucleotides, the CDR3 is TGTGCCAGCAGCCCTCACGGGGGGGCACCCTATGGCTACACCTTC. It is translated as CASSPHGGAPYGYTF. The chain couples TRBV7-9 to TRBJ1-2; tentative D call: TRBD1 (6 bases). V was cut by 5 bases and J by 4 bases, with 17 bases left in between. Germline assignment: CDR1 SEHNR and CDR2 FQNEAQ (reference sequence). The CDR3 sequence is 15 residues long.

The CDR3 is CASSSLALFSGSRYNEQFF. The CDR3 nucleotides read TGTGCCAGCAGTTCTTTGGCCCTCTTTAGCGGGAGTCGCTACAATGAGCAGTTCTTC. The chain uses TRBV28 and TRBJ2-1; 9 bases match TRBD2. The CDR3 is made up of 19 amino acids. V shed 4 bases and J 3 bases; nucleotides not matched to a gene: 16. The germline gives CDR1 MDHEN, CDR2 SYDVKM.

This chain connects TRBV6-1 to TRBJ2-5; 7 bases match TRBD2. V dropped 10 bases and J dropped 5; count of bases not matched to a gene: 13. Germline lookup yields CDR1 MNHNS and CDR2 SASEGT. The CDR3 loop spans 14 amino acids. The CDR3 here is CATTAGKVGETQYF. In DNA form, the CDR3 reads TGTGCCACGACAGCGGGAAAGGTTGGGGAGACCCAGTACTTC.

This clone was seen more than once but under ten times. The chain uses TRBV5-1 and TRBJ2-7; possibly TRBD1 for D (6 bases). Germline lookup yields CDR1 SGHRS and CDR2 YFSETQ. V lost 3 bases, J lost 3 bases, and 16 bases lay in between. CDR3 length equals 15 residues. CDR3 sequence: CASSSTGLLGYEQYF. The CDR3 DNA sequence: TGCGCCAGCAGCTCTACAGGGCTCTTAGGCTACGAGCAGTACTTC.

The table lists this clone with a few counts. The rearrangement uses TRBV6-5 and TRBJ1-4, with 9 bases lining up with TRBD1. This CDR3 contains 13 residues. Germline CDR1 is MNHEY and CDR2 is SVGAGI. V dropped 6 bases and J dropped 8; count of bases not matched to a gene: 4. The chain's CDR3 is CASSVGQGEKLFF. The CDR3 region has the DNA TGTGCCAGCAGCGTGGGACAGGGAGAAAAACTGTTTTTT.

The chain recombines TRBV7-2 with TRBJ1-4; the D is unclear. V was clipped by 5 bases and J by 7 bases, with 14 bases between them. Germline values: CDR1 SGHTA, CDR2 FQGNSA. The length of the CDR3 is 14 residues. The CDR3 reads CASSNVGAGEKLFF. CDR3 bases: TGTGCCAGCAGCAATGTGGGCGCGGGTGAAAAACTGTTTTTT.